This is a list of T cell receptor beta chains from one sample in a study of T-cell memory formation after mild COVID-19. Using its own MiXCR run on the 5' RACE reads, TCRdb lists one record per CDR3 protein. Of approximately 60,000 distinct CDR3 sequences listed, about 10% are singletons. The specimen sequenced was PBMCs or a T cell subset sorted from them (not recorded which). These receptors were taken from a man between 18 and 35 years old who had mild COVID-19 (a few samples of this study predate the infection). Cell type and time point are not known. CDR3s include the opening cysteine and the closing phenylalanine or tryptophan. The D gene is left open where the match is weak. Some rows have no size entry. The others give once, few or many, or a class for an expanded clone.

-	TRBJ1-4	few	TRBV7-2	CASRPDRTNEKLFF	TGTGCCAGCAGACCAGACAGAACTAATGAAAAACTGTTTTTT
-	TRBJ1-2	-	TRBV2	CASRRTYGYTF	TGTGCCAGCCGCAGGACCTATGGCTACACCTTC
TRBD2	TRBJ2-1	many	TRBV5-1	CASSLEVAGGYNEQFF	TGCGCCAGCAGCTTGGAAGTAGCGGGGGGGTACAATGAGCAGTTCTTC
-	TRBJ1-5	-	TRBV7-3	CASLSGSNQPQHF	TGTGCCAGCCTAAGCGGTAGCAATCAGCCCCAGCATTTT
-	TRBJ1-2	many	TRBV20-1	CSARGVLGRAHYGYTF	TGCAGTGCTAGAGGCGTTTTGGGACGAGCCCACTATGGCTACACCTTC
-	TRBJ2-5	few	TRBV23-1	CASSQSSEETQYF	TGCGCCAGCAGTCAATCGTCGGAGGAGACCCAGTACTTC
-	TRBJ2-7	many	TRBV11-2	CASSPSPYEQYF	TGTGCCAGCAGCCCATCCCCCTACGAGCAGTACTTC
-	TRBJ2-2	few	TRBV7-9	CASSPRGAGSTGELFF	TGTGCCAGCAGCCCACGGGGGGCAGGGAGCACCGGGGAGCTGTTTTTT
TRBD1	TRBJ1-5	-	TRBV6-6	CASRRQGYQPQHF	TGTGCCAGCAGAAGACAGGGGTATCAGCCCCAGCATTTT
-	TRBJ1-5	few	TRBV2	CASSEEPGAQPQHF	TGTGCCAGCAGTGAAGAACCAGGGGCTCAGCCCCAGCATTTT
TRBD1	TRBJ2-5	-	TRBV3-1	CASSQPTGAETQYF	TGTGCCAGCAGCCAGCCGACAGGGGCAGAGACCCAGTACTTC
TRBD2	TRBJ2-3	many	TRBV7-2	CASSPWGGGPDTQYF	TGTGCCAGCAGCCCGTGGGGGGGAGGCCCAGATACGCAGTATTTT
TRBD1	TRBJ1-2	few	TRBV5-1	CASSPRSGGSGYTF	TGCGCCAGCAGCCCTCGGTCAGGGGGCTCTGGCTACACCTTC
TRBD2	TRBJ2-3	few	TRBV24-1	CAIGGRTSGTDTQYF	TGTGCCATTGGGGGTCGGACTAGCGGCACAGATACGCAGTATTTT
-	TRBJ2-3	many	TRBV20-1	CSARDPGGTTWQYF	TGCAGTGCTAGAGACCCGGGGGGCACAACTTGGCAGTATTTT
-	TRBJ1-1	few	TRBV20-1	CSARGRGDTEAFF	TGCAGTGCTAGAGGTCGAGGTGACACTGAAGCTTTCTTT
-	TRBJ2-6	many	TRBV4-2	CASSQTVQAGSGANVLTF	TGTGCCAGCAGCCAGACTGTGCAGGCGGGATCTGGGGCCAACGTCCTGACTTTC
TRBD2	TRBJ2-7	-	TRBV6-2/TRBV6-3	CASRREAPYEQYF	TGTGCCAGCAGACGGGAGGCCCCCTACGAGCAGTACTTC
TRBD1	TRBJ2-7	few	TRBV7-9	CASSPPRGTGTDEQYF	TGTGCCAGCAGCCCGCCCAGGGGGACAGGGACTGACGAGCAGTACTTC
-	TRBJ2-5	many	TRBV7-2	CASSPGTPGKTQYF	TGTGCCAGCAGTCCCGGGACCCCGGGGAAGACCCAGTACTTC